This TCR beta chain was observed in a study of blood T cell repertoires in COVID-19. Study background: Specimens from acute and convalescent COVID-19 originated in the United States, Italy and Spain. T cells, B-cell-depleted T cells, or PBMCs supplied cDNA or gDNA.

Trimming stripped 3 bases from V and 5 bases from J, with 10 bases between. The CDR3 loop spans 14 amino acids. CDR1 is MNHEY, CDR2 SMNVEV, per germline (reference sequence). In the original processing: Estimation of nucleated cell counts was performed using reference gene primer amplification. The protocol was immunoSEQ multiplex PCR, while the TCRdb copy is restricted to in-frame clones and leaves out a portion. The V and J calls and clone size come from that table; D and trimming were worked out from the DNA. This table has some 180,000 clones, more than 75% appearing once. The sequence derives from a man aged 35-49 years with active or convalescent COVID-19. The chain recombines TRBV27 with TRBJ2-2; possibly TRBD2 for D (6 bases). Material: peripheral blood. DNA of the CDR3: TGTGCCAGCAGTTTTATCGGGAGTACCGGGGAGCTGTTTTTT. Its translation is CASSFIGSTGELFF.